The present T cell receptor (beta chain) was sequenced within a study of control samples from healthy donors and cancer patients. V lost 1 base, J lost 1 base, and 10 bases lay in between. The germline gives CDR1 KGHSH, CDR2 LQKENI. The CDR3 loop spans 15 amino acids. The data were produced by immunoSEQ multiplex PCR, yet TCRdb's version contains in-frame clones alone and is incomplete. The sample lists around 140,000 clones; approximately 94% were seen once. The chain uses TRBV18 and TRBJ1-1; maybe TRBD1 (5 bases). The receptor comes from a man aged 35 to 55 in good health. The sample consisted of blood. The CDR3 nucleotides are TGTGCCAGCTCACCACGGGGGGAACGGAACACTGAAGCTTTCTTT. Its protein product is CASSPRGERNTEAFF.